This TCR beta chain was found in a study of T cell changes during pregnancy in multiple sclerosis. TCRdb's copy holds only in-frame clones and misses some; the assay was immunoSEQ multiplex PCR. The sample includes tens of thousands of clones, approximately 92% seen only once; the top ten take about 0.7%. This CDR3 has 13 residues. The germline V gene has CDR1 SGHNT and CDR2 YYREEE (reference sequence). Trimming stripped 0 bases from V and 6 bases from J, with 6 bases between. The chain employs TRBV5-4 and TRBJ2-2; possible D gene TRBD2, 5 bases. The receptor was derived from a female donor with multiple sclerosis, enrolled in a pregnancy study. The sequences come from CD4+ T cells from peripheral blood mononuclear cells, collected in the third trimester of pregnancy. The CDR3 spells CASSLAEAGELFF. DNA of the CDR3: TGTGCCAGCAGCTTGGCGGAGGCCGGGGAGCTGTTTTTT.